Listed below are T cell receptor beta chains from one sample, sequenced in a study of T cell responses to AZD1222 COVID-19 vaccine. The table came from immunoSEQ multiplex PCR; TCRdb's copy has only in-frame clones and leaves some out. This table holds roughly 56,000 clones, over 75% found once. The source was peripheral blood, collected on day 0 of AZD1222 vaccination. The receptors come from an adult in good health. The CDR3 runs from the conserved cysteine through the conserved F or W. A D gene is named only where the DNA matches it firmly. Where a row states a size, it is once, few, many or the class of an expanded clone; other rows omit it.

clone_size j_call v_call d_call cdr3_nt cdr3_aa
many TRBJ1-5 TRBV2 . TGTGCCAGCAGTAGGCAGGTTTCCATGAGAGACCAGCCCCAGCATTTT CASSRQVSMRDQPQHF
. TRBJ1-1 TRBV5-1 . TGCGCCAGCAGCACGTACAGGGTAGGGGGAACTGAAGCTTTCTTT CASSTYRVGGTEAFF
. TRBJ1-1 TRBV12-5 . TGTGCTAGTGGTTTCGGGGGGGCCACTGAAGCTTTCTTT CASGFGGATEAFF
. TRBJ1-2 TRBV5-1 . TGCGCCAGCAGCTTGGAAGGCTATGGCTACACCTTC CASSLEGYGYTF
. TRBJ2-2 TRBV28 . TGTGCCAGCAACCCTGGAGCCGGGGAGCTGTTTTTT CASNPGAGELFF
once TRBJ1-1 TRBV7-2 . TGTGCCAGCAGCTTAGAAGGGACGGGGACTGAAGCTTTCTTT CASSLEGTGTEAFF
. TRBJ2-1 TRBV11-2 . TGTGCCAGCAGCTTACGTCACAGTGAGCAGTTCTTC CASSLRHSEQFF
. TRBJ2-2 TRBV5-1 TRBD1 TGCGCCAGCAGCACTCGGACAGGGAACACCGGGGAGCTGTTTTTT CASSTRTGNTGELFF
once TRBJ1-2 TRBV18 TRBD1 TGTGCCAGCTCAGCACAGGGGGCCGGGTCCTATGGCTACACCTTC CASSAQGAGSYGYTF
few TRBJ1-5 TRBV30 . TGTGCCTGGAGTGATTCAGGGGATCAGCCCCAGCATTTT CAWSDSGDQPQHF
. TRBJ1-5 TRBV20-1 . TGCAGTGCTAGTTATGCAGGGGTCCAGCCCCAGCATTTT CSASYAGVQPQHF
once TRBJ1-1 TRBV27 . TGTGCCAGCAGTCCCCGTCGACAGAACACTGAAGCTTTCTTT CASSPRRQNTEAFF
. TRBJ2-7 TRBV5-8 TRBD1 TGTGCCAGCCATCACCAGGGGGCTACGTACGAGCAGTACTTC CASHHQGATYEQYF
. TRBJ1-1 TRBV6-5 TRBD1 TGTGCCAGCAGTTACGACAGGGGGAGGACTGAAGCTTTCTTT CASSYDRGRTEAFF
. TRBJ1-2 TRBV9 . TGTGCCAGCAGCGTAGATGGGAGGCGCGGCTACACCTTC CASSVDGRRGYTF
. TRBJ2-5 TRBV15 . TGTGCCACCAGCAGAGCAAGGGGTGCCCAAGAGACCCAGTACTTC CATSRARGAQETQYF
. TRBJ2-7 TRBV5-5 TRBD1 TGTGCCAGCAGCTGGGACAGGGGTTCCTACGAGCAGTACTTC CASSWDRGSYEQYF
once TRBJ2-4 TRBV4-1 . TGCGCCAGCAGCCATGAGGGGGAGGTAAACATTCAGTACTTC CASSHEGEVNIQYF
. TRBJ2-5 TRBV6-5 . TGTGCGGAAGCGGGCAGGAGGCCAGAGACCCAGTACTTC CAEAGRRPETQYF
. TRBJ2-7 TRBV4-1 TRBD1 TGCGCCAGCAGCCGAGCCCGAACAGGGGGTAGCAACGAGCAGTACTTC CASSRARTGGSNEQYF
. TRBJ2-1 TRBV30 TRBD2 TGTGCCTGGACCCGGCGGGGGGACGGTGAGCAGTTCTTC CAWTRRGDGEQFF
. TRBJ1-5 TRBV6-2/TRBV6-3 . TGTGCCAGCAGTTATTTAGGTGGGCCCCAGCATTTT CASSYLGGPQHF
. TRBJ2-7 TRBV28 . TGTGCCAGCAGTTTAACTCCTGACGAGCAGTACTTC CASSLTPDEQYF
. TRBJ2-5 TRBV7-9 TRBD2 TGTGCCAGCAGCCTAAATAGCGGGGTCGAGACCCAGTACTTC CASSLNSGVETQYF
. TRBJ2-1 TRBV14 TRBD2 TGTGCCAGCAGCCAAGTTGCGGGGGTATACAATGAGCAGTTCTTC CASSQVAGVYNEQFF
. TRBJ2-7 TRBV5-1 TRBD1 TGCGCCAGCAGCTTGGGGGACAGGACCTACGAGCAGTACTTC CASSLGDRTYEQYF
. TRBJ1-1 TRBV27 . TGTGCCAGCAGTTCCCGGCGGAGTATTACGAACACTGAAGCTTTCTTT CASSSRRSITNTEAFF
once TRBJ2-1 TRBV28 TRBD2 TGTGCCAGCAGTTTATCGGAGGGCAGTACTCTGACGGGGGGTCACAATGAGCAGTTCTTC CASSLSEGSTLTGGHNEQFF
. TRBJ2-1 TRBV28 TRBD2 TGTGCCAGCAGTTTGACTAGCGGGGGGTCCTACAATGAGCAGTTCTTC CASSLTSGGSYNEQFF
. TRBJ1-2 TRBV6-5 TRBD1 TGTGCCAGCAGTAGGACAGGGGCTATGGTTTACACCTTC CASSRTGAMVYTF
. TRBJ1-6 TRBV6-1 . TGTGCCAGCAGTGAAGTGGGGGTGGACAGACTAGAGAATTCACCCCTCCACTTT CASSEVGVDRLENSPLHF
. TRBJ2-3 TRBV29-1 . TGCAGCGTCCAGGGACCGACCTTTAGCACAGATACGCAGTATTTT CSVQGPTFSTDTQYF
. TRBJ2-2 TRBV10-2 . TGCGCCAGCAGTTTGGGATTAGGCACCGGGGAGCTGTTTTTT CASSLGLGTGELFF
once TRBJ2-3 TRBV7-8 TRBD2 TGTGCCAGCAGCTTAACTAGCGGGGACACAGATACGCAGTATTTT CASSLTSGDTDTQYF
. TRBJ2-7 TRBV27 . TGTGCCAGCAGTTCCCCTAGCTCCCGCTCCTACGAGCAGTACTTC CASSSPSSRSYEQYF
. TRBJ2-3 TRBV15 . TGTGCCACCAGCAGAGATTTCGGAATCACAGATACGCAGTATTTT CATSRDFGITDTQYF
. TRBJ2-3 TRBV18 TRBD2 TGTGCCAGCTCACCACAGGGACTAGCGGTTAGTAGCCCAGATACGCAGTATTTT CASSPQGLAVSSPDTQYF
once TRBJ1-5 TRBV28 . TGTGCCAGCAGTTCCACCCCAGGGTCCGGATTACACAATCAGCCCCAGCATTTT CASSSTPGSGLHNQPQHF
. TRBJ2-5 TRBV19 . TGTGCCAGTAGTATAGTTGGGGGCCGGGAAGAGACCCAGTACTTC CASSIVGGREETQYF
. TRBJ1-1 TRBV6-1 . TGTGCCAGCAGTGAAGGCCAGGGGAACACTGAAGCTTTCTTT CASSEGQGNTEAFF
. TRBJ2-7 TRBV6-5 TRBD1 TGTGCCACAAGCAGCACAGGGGCCTACGAGCAGTACTTC CATSSTGAYEQYF
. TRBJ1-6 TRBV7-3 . TGTGCCAGCAGCACGGCATATAATTCACCCCTCCACTTT CASSTAYNSPLHF
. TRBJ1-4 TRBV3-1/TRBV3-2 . TGTGCCAGCAGCCAATACAGGGCAACTAATGAAAAACTGTTTTTT CASSQYRATNEKLFF
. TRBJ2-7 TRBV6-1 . TGTGCCAGCAGTGATGGGGACTCGAGCTCCTACGAGCAGTACTTC CASSDGDSSSYEQYF
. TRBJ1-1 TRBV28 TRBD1 TGTGCCAGCAGTTCGACAGGGGAAGGGGACACTGAAGCTTTCTTT CASSSTGEGDTEAFF